What follows are 27 T cell receptor beta chains derived from one specimen sequenced in a study of blood T cell repertoires in COVID-19. TCRdb keeps only in-frame clones here, not all; method: immunoSEQ multiplex PCR. The sample carries around 180,000 clones, 89% recorded once. Material for sequencing was PBMCs or T cells enriched from blood (not recorded which). The receptor source for this set is a woman aged 40-49 years with acute COVID-19.

The V gene is TRBV25-1, the J gene TRBJ2-3; TRBD1 aligns across 7 bases. With 6 bases clipped from V and 4 bases from J, the junction kept 4 bases outside the gene matches. The germline V gene encodes CDR1 MGHDK and CDR2 SYGVNS. This CDR3 is 13 amino acids long. CDR3 bases: TGTGCCAGCAGCCACACAGGGGCAGATACGCAGTATTTT. This sequence encodes CASSHTGADTQYF.

V gene TRBV5-1 combines with J gene TRBJ2-7, with 7 bases that match TRBD1. The CDR3 is made up of 16 amino acids. The germline CDR1 and CDR2 sequences are SGHRS and YFSETQ. Germline trimming cut 4 bases from V and 0 bases from J; bases unmatched to any gene: 10. The chain's CDR3 is CASSLPRQGSSYEQYF. The CDR3 DNA reads as TGCGCCAGCAGCCTCCCCCGACAGGGAAGCTCCTACGAGCAGTACTTC.

The chain uses TRBV15 and TRBJ1-5; D is possibly TRBD1 (5 bases). This CDR3 contains 15 residues. Between the trimmed V and J ends, which lost 0 bases and 10 bases, there was a span of 16 bases. Looked up from germline, CDR1 is LNHNV and CDR2 is YYDKDF (reference sequence). The CDR3 coding sequence is TGTGCCACCAGCAGAGAATTCCCGGGGGGTTCTCCCCAGCATTTT. Translated: CATSREFPGGSPQHF.

This chain connects TRBV5-1 to TRBJ2-5; tentative D call: TRBD1 (5 bases). The germline V gene has CDR1 SGHRS and CDR2 YFSETQ. The CDR3 extends over 14 amino acids. V was clipped by 1 base and J by 6 bases, with 13 bases between them. The CDR3: CASSLSTGRQTQYF. CDR3 nucleotides: TGCGCCAGCAGCTTGTCAACAGGAAGACAGACCCAGTACTTC.

V and J are TRBV10-3 and TRBJ1-2; 7 bases align to TRBD1. The CDR3 is made up of 12 amino acids. V dropped 10 bases and J dropped 8; count of bases not matched to a gene: 10. The germline V gene encodes CDR1 ENHRY and CDR2 SYGVKD. As DNA, the CDR3 is TGTGCCACCAGCACAGGGGAAGTCGGCTACACCTTC. It encodes CATSTGEVGYTF.

V and J are TRBV7-2 and TRBJ2-7; 8 bases fit TRBD2. The germline V gene has CDR1 SGHTA and CDR2 FQGNSA. The CDR3 totals 15 residues. J was trimmed by 4 bases and V by 5 bases; bases with no gene match: 10. DNA of the CDR3: TGTGCCAGCAGCCCCGCGGTAGCGGGGTATTACGAGCAGTACTTC. The encoded protein is CASSPAVAGYYEQYF.

The CDR3 reads CASSLEGPRGRGGIQPQHF. In DNA form, the CDR3 reads TGTGCCAGCAGCTTAGAAGGACCAAGGGGAAGGGGAGGAATTCAGCCCCAGCATTTT. The chain combines TRBV11-2 with TRBJ1-5, with TRBD1 as a possible D gene (5 bases). The CDR3 sequence is 19 residues long. CDR1 SGHAT and CDR2 FQNNGV come from the germline V gene. The V end was cut by 0 bases, the J end by 6 bases, with 24 bases between. Complete variable domain (other parts from reference TRBV11-2 and TRBJ1-5): EAGVAQSPRYKIIEKRQSVAFWCNPISGHATLYWYQQILGQGPKLLIQFQNNGVVDDSQLPKDRFSAERLKGVDSTLKIQPAKLEDSAVYLCASSLEGPRGRGGIQPQHFGDGTRLSIL.

V gene TRBV4-1 combines with J gene TRBJ1-5; D unresolved. CDR1 and CDR2 from the germline V gene are MGHRA and YSYEKL. This CDR3 contains 14 residues. The V end was cut by 4 bases, the J end by 3 bases, with 10 bases between. CDR3 amino acids: CASSRMRDNQPQHF. The CDR3, as DNA: TGCGCCAGCAGCCGGATGAGGGACAATCAGCCCCAGCATTTT.

This clone showed up just a few times. The chain uses TRBV6-5 and TRBJ1-2; 7 bases align to TRBD1. The V gene's germline CDR1 is MNHEY and CDR2 SVGAGI. The ends lost 0 bases at V and 10 bases at J; junction bases unmatched: 8. The length of the CDR3 is 14 residues. CDR3 in amino acids: CASSYSGRDSTYTF. CDR3 coding DNA: TGTGCCAGCAGTTACTCAGGCCGGGACAGCACCTACACCTTC.

V and J are TRBV4-2 and TRBJ1-5; TRBD1 is a possible D gene (6 bases). CDR3 length: 15 residues. Germline-derived CDR1 and CDR2 are LGHNA and YNFKEQ. V gave up 1 base and J gave up 4 bases, with 11 bases separating them. As DNA, the CDR3 is TGTGCCAGCAGCCAAGGCAGGGGATGGAATCAGCCCCAGCATTTT. This sequence encodes CASSQGRGWNQPQHF.

This sequence joins TRBV19 and TRBJ1-5; no clear D gene. The CDR3 runs 12 residues. The V gene's germline CDR1 is LNHDA and CDR2 SQIVND (reference sequence). The ends were cut back, 3 bases at V and 4 bases at J, with 4 bases in the middle. The CDR3 spells CASSMENQPQHF. The CDR3 DNA sequence: TGTGCCAGTAGTATGGAGAATCAGCCCCAGCATTTT.

V gene TRBV7-9 combines with J gene TRBJ2-6; TRBD1 is a possible D gene (6 bases). The length of the CDR3 is 18 residues. CDR1 and CDR2 (germline): SEHNR, FQNEAQ (reference sequence). The V gene lost 1 base and the J gene lost 0 bases, with 13 bases spanning the gap. The CDR3 region has the DNA TGTGCCAGCAGCTTAGGAGGGGGTGTGAGCTCTGGGGCCAACGTCCTGACTTTC. Protein sequence: CASSLGGGVSSGANVLTF.

This clone was seen a single time. The V and J genes are TRBV6-2 or TRBV6-3 and TRBJ2-1; a weak D match, TRBD2 (6 bases). In germline, CDR1 is MNHEY, CDR2 SVGEGT. This CDR3 contains 13 residues. The germline V and J ends were trimmed by 0 bases and 9 bases, with 9 bases remaining between them. The CDR3 sequence is CASSYSGSSEQFF. CDR3 DNA sequence: TGTGCCAGCAGTTACTCCGGGAGTAGTGAGCAGTTCTTC.

In its sample, this clone was seen a few times. The chain has TRBV7-9 and TRBJ1-1; D remains ambiguous. Trimming removed 3 bases from V and 3 bases from J, with 11 bases in between. The CDR3 loop spans 14 amino acids. The germline V gene has CDR1 SEHNR and CDR2 FQNEAQ (reference sequence). The CDR3 protein is CASSLTVADTEAFF. The CDR3 region has the DNA TGTGCCAGCAGCTTGACCGTCGCGGACACTGAAGCTTTCTTT.

The V call is TRBV19, the J call TRBJ2-3, with 13 bases matching TRBD2. The length of the CDR3 is 16 residues. The V segment lost 5 bases and the J segment 3 bases; nucleotides outside the gene matches: 5. Germline CDR1 and CDR2: LNHDA and SQIVND (reference sequence). DNA of the CDR3: TGTGCCAGTAGTCGGACTAGCGGGGGTACGACAGATACGCAGTATTTT. Translating it yields CASSRTSGGTTDTQYF.

The chain carries TRBV3-1 (or the pseudogene TRBV3-2) and TRBJ1-2; D is unresolved. CDR1 and CDR2 (germline): LGHDT, YNNKEL (reference sequence). V gave up 1 base and J gave up 0 bases, with 9 bases separating them. This CDR3 spans 15 amino acids. This chain's CDR3 is CASSQGHSPNYGYTF. The CDR3, as DNA: TGTGCCAGCAGCCAAGGGCACAGCCCTAACTATGGCTACACCTTC.

The chain couples TRBV30 to TRBJ1-2; TRBD1 aligns across 7 bases. CDR1 and CDR2 from the germline V gene are GTSNPN and SVGIG (reference sequence). Trimming cost V 5 bases and J 5 bases; bases outside gene matches: 2. The CDR3 extends over 11 amino acids. CDR3 nucleotides: TGTGCCTGGGGGACAGTTTATGGCTACACCTTC. Protein: CAWGTVYGYTF. Using reference TRBV30 and TRBJ1-2 for the parts outside the CDR3, the full variable domain is SQTIHQWPATLVQPVGSPLSLECTVEGTSNPNLYWYRQAAGRGLQLLFYSVGIGQISSEVPQNLSASRPQDRQFILSSKKLLLSDSGFYLCAWGTVYGYTFGSGTRLTVV.

The gene calls are TRBV11-2 and TRBJ2-2, with D possibly matching TRBD2 (5 bases). From germline, CDR1 is SGHAT and CDR2 FQNNGV. Trimming took 3 bases from V and 5 from J, leaving 10 bases between them. The CDR3 is made up of 14 amino acids. CDR3 coding DNA: TGTGCCAGCAGCTTCGAAAGAGGGACCGGGGAGCTGTTTTTT. Protein sequence: CASSFERGTGELFF.

The chain is built from TRBV7-2 and TRBJ2-3, with no clear D. CDR3 size: 12 residues. The germline gives CDR1 SGHTA, CDR2 FQGNSA. Trimming removed 5 bases at V and 0 bases at J, with 3 bases between. In nucleotides, the CDR3 is TGTGCCAGCAGCCGGAGCACAGATACGCAGTATTTT. It encodes CASSRSTDTQYF.

The chain recombines TRBV6-5 with TRBJ1-6; 9 bases match TRBD1. This CDR3 has 14 amino acids. Germline V gives CDR1 MNHEY, CDR2 SVGAGI. V was clipped by 6 bases and J by 5 bases; unmatched bases: 2. The CDR3 region has the DNA TGTGCCAGCAGGGGGGACAGGGATAATTCACCCCTCCACTTT. Residues: CASRGDRDNSPLHF.

The chain links TRBV21-1 to TRBJ1-5. TRBV21-1 is an annotated pseudogene. This CDR3 contains 14 residues. The CDR3 DNA reads TGTGCCAGAAAACCTAAGCGAGGCAATCAGCCCCAGCATTTT. Translating gives CARKPKRGNQPQHF.

This rearrangement joins TRBV7-2 to TRBJ2-5; TRBD2 aligns across 8 bases. The V gene end was trimmed by 5 bases and the J gene end by 2 bases; junction bases not matched to a gene: 7. Germline V gene sequence: CDR1 SGHTA, CDR2 FQGNSA. The length of the CDR3 is 15 residues. The CDR3 protein is CASSPTGGAQETQYF. CDR3 sequence (DNA): TGTGCCAGCAGCCCAACGGGGGGGGCTCAAGAGACCCAGTACTTC.

This clone was counted a single time. The chain carries TRBV5-1 and TRBJ2-3, with 9 nucleotides matching TRBD2. This CDR3 is 14 amino acids long. V lost 6 bases to trimming and J lost 0 bases; unmatched junction nucleotides: 2. Germline assignment: CDR1 SGHRS and CDR2 YFSETQ. As DNA, the CDR3 is TGCGCCAGCAAAACTAGCGGGAGCACAGATACGCAGTATTTT. It translates to CASKTSGSTDTQYF.

The chain combines TRBV2 with TRBJ2-7; TRBD1 aligns across 9 bases. The CDR3 length is 13 residues. Germline assignment: CDR1 SNHLY and CDR2 FYNNEI. With V trimmed by 6 bases and J by 2 bases, 2 bases remained unmatched. CDR3 protein: CASRRTGAYEQYF. The CDR3 DNA sequence: TGTGCCAGCAGGAGGACAGGGGCCTACGAGCAGTACTTC.

The chain couples TRBV28 to TRBJ2-2, with D uncertain. The length of the CDR3 is 15 residues. The V gene's germline CDR1 is MDHEN and CDR2 SYDVKM. Trimming took 6 bases from V and 4 from J, leaving 15 bases between them. This chain's CDR3 is CASSSPRHATGELFF. In DNA, the CDR3 is TGTGCCAGCAGCTCCCCGAGACACGCCACCGGGGAGCTGTTTTTT.

The chain uses TRBV18 and TRBJ2-7, with D possibly TRBD1 on 5 matching bases. CDR1 and CDR2 from the germline V gene are KGHSH and LQKENI. This CDR3 has 15 residues. V lost 0 bases to trimming and J lost 5 bases, with 14 bases between them. The CDR3 is CASSPPRQGVDEQYF. CDR3 in DNA: TGTGCCAGCTCACCACCGCGGCAGGGCGTGGACGAGCAGTACTTC.

The chain carries TRBV10-3 and TRBJ1-1; D gene ambiguous. Germline V gene lookup returns CDR1 ENHRY and CDR2 SYGVKD. V dropped 0 bases and J dropped 0 bases, with 11 bases sitting between them. This CDR3 is 16 amino acids long. CDR3 loop: CAISESPRVLNTEAFF. The CDR3 bases are TGTGCCATCAGTGAGTCCCCCCGGGTTTTGAACACTGAAGCTTTCTTT.